These T cell receptor beta chains were read from a single sample in a study of T-cell reconstitution after alpha-beta-depleted transplantation in children. MiXCR, applied by TCRdb to the PCR reads, yields one record per CDR3 protein. The data contain 190,000 or so distinct CDR3 sequences, 6.5% to 7.5% of them seen just once; the ten biggest clones take up 3% to 3.5%. The source material was PBMCs from the stem cell graft donor, sampled from the stem cell graft. The source is a human donor who donated a stem cell graft to a child with Wiskott-Aldrich syndrome. The CDR3 runs from the conserved cysteine through the conserved F or W.

j_call v_call cdr3_aa
TRBJ2-7 TRBV10-3 CAISDRGLQYEQYF
TRBJ1-6 TRBV27 CASSSGYLAPLHF
TRBJ1-5 TRBV6-2/TRBV6-3 CASKKDSGNQPQHF
TRBJ2-2 TRBV24-1 CATSENKAPNTGELFF
TRBJ1-2 TRBV7-2 CASSPDRVSGYTF
TRBJ1-2 TRBV29-1 CSVEGGTGALYTF
TRBJ1-1 TRBV5-1 CASRPLWGANTEAFF
TRBJ1-3 TRBV24-1 CATSEGSSGNTIYF
TRBJ2-5 TRBV18 CASSPQFGRETQYF
TRBJ2-5 TRBV5-1 CASSFQEGETQYF
TRBJ2-6 TRBV27 CASSFTGSGANVLTF
TRBJ2-7 TRBV11-2 CASSLRASSGVSSYEQYF
TRBJ2-2 TRBV3-1 CASSPGLAGGAGHPGELFF
TRBJ2-2 TRBV5-1 CASSQQGQGNTGELFF
TRBJ2-1 TRBV3-1 CASSQFRTSGRVDEQFF
TRBJ1-1 TRBV7-9 CASSPGRTNTEAFF
TRBJ2-5 TRBV10-1 CASKGGLACQKGETQYF
TRBJ2-1 TRBV20-1 CSARVVPSSYNEQFF
TRBJ2-1 TRBV7-8 CASSPQGGFEQFF
TRBJ2-2 TRBV18 CASSPGRDYTGELFF
TRBJ2-7 TRBV29-1 CSVTKQGAQKQYF
TRBJ2-6 TRBV3-1 CASSQEGGSGANVLTF
TRBJ2-2 TRBV7-6 CASSLAGGLNTGELFF
TRBJ2-1 TRBV6-1 CASQWAAYNEQFF
TRBJ1-2 TRBV5-1 CASSLEGVGYTF
TRBJ2-5 TRBV11-3 CASSLGLAGIQETQYF
TRBJ2-7 TRBV19 CASSIAAEAIYEQYF
TRBJ1-4 TRBV4-1 CASSLQAYEKLFF
TRBJ2-1 TRBV3-1 CASSQAGGYNEQFF
TRBJ2-1 TRBV7-8 CASSLYPSGGINEQFF
TRBJ2-3 TRBV12-3/TRBV12-4 CASRKTGDADTQYF
TRBJ2-2 TRBV5-5 CASSLRHRANTGELFF
TRBJ1-5 TRBV28 CASTPQPGRWPQHF
TRBJ2-2 TRBV3-1 CASSPRLSILAGELFF
TRBJ1-5 TRBV5-1 CASSPGRGNQPQHF
TRBJ2-5 TRBV9 CASSVGIRDQETQYF
TRBJ2-1 TRBV7-2 CASSFLKFRNEQFF
TRBJ2-7 TRBV28 CASRDGDRGDEQYF
TRBJ2-1 TRBV20-1 CSANPGQRVVEQFF
TRBJ1-5 TRBV4-1 CASSQDEGTGRTQHF
TRBJ2-2 TRBV12-3/TRBV12-4 CASSSRWPYTGELFF
TRBJ1-5 TRBV12-3/TRBV12-4 CASSYQENNQPQHF
TRBJ2-1 TRBV27 CATISISAREQFF
TRBJ1-1 TRBV5-1 CASRTGPNTEAFF
TRBJ1-1 TRBV12-3/TRBV12-4 CASRQENTEAFF
TRBJ2-3 TRBV5-1 CASSSGLAGDTDTQYF
TRBJ2-7 TRBV18 CASSPGRESYEQYF
TRBJ1-6 TRBV11-2 CASSLDLDRALYNSPLHF
TRBJ2-2 TRBV25-1 CASRGRNTGELFF
TRBJ1-4 TRBV20-1 CSARDRVGNEKLFF
TRBJ2-1 TRBV5-1 CASSRRTGTGSNYNEQFF
TRBJ2-1 TRBV24-1 CATSDASGSSYNEQFF
TRBJ2-7 TRBV2 CASSRERESSYEQYF
TRBJ2-1 TRBV6-1 CASRGKGTLGYEQFF
TRBJ1-2 TRBV5-1 CASSKTGEGYTF
TRBJ2-5 TRBV7-9 CASSLQHLETQYF
TRBJ2-7 TRBV29-1 CSVELKGNEQYF
TRBJ2-1 TRBV18 CASSPMEHNEQFF
TRBJ1-6 TRBV29-1 CSVAEGSNSPLHF
TRBJ2-6 TRBV6-2/TRBV6-3 CASSKHRGSGANVLTF